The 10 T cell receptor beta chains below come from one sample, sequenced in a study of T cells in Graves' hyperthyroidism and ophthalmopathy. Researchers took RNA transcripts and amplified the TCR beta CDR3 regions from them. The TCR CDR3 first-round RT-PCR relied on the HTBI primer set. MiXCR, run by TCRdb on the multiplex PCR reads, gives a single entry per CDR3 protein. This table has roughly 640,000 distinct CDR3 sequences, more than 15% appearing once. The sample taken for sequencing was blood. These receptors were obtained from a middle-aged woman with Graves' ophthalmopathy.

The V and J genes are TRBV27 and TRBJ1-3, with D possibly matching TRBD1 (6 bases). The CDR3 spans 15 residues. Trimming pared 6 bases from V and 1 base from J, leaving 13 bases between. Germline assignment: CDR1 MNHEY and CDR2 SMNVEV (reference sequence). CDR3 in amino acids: CASSLAGASGNTIYF. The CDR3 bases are TGTGCCAGCAGCCTAGCAGGGGCGTCTGGAAACACCATATATTTT.

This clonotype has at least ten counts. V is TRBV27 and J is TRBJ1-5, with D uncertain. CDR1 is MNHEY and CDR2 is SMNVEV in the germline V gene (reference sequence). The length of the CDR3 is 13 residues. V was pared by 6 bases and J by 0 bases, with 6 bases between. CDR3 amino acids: CASRQYSNQPQHF. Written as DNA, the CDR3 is TGTGCCAGCAGACAGTATAGCAATCAGCCCCAGCATTTT.

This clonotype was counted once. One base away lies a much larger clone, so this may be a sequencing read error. The CDR3 region is CASSRLAEKNEQSF. CDR3 sequence (DNA): TGTGCCAGCAGTCGACTAGCTGAAAAAAATGAGCAGTCCTTC. This sequence joins TRBV12-3 or TRBV12-4 and TRBJ2-1; 7 bases fit TRBD2. This CDR3 spans 14 amino acids.

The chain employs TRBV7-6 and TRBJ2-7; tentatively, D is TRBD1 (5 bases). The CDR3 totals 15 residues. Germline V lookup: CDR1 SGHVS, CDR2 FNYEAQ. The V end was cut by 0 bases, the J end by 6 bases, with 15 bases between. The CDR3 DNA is TGTGCCAGCAGCTTAGCGCTGGGGCTCTCGTCCGAGCAGTACTTC. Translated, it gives CASSLALGLSSEQYF.

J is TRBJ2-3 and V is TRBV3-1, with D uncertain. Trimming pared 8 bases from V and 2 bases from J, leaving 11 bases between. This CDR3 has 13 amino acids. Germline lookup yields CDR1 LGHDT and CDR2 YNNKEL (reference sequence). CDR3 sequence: CASRQVDTDTQYF. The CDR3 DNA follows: TGTGCCAGCCGGCAGGTAGACACAGATACGCAGTATTTT.

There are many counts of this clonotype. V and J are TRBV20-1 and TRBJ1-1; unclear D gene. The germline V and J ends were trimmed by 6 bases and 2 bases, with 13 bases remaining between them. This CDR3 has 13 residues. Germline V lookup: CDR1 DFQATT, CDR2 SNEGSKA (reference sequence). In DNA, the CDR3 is TGCAGTGCGCACCTAGTCGACAACACTGAAGCTTTCTTT. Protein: CSAHLVDNTEAFF.

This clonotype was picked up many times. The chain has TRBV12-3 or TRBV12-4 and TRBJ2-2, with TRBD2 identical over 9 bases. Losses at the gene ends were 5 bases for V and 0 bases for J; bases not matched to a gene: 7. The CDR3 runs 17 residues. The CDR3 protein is CASSPPAGGANTGELFF. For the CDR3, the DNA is TGTGCCAGCAGTCCCCCAGCGGGGGGCGCGAACACCGGGGAGCTGTTTTTT.

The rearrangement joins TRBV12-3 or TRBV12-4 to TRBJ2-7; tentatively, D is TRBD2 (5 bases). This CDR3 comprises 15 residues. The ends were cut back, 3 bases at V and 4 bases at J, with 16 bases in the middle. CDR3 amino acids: CASSLSGRKVYEQYF. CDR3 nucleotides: TGTGCCAGCAGTTTGAGCGGCCGTAAAGTGTACGAGCAGTACTTC.

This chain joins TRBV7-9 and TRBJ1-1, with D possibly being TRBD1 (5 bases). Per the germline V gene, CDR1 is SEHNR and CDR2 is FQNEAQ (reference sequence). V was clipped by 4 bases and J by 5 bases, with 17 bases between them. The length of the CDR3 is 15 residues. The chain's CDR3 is CASSSQVGMGTEAFF. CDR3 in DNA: TGTGCCAGCAGCTCACAGGTGGGGATGGGGACTGAAGCTTTCTTT.

The CDR3 is CASSHELDGYGYTF. CDR3 DNA: TGTGCCAGCAGTCACGAACTTGACGGATATGGCTACACCTTC. The chain recombines TRBV6-1 with TRBJ1-2, with D unresolved. Trimming removed 5 bases at V and 5 bases at J, with 15 bases between. Germline CDR1 reads MNHNS; CDR2 reads SASEGT. There are 14 residues in the CDR3.